Each of the 13 T cell receptor beta chains below was sequenced from the same sample in a study of shared clonotypes between healthy human individuals. Produced via immunoSEQ multiplex PCR; TCRdb's table is partial and in-frame only. The table records some 2.3 million clones, approximately 93% of them present only once. Specimen: naive CD4+ T cells from PBMCs. Specified subset: CD45RA+ positively selected. These TCRs come from a man between 18 and 35 years old in good health. Some clones in this sample may be carry-over from other donors' samples.

The rearrangement joins TRBV6-1 to TRBJ1-2; D unresolved. Germline values: CDR1 MNHNS, CDR2 SASEGT. V dropped 3 bases and J dropped 9 bases, with 14 bases sitting between them. There are 13 residues in the CDR3. The CDR3 DNA reads as TGTGCCAGCAGTGACTCTCCACCGTCCCGCTACACCTTC. Protein product: CASSDSPPSRYTF.

V usage is TRBV6-1 and J usage is TRBJ2-7; 9 bases line up with TRBD2. CDR3 length: 14 amino acids. The ends lost 7 bases at V and 6 bases at J; junction bases unmatched: 10. CDR1 and CDR2 from the germline V gene are MNHNS and SASEGT. The CDR3 sequence: CASIGGRVGGEQYF. The CDR3 DNA sequence: TGTGCCAGCATCGGCGGGAGGGTAGGGGGCGAGCAGTACTTC.

The V call is TRBV19, the J call TRBJ2-1; TRBD2 agrees at 7 bases. Trimming took 4 bases from V and 5 from J; bases not matched to a gene: 11. The CDR3 spans 16 residues. Per the germline V gene, CDR1 is LNHDA and CDR2 is SQIVND (reference sequence). The CDR3 sequence is CASSRGGSRPDNEQFF. In DNA form, the CDR3 reads TGTGCCAGTAGTAGGGGGGGATCCCGACCCGACAATGAGCAGTTCTTC. The full variable domain, rest sourced from reference TRBV19 and TRBJ2-1, is DGGITQSPKYLFRKEGQNVTLSCEQNLNHDAMYWYRQDPGQGLRLIYYSQIVNDFQKGDIAEGYSVSREKKESFPLTVTSAQKNPTAFYLCASSRGGSRPDNEQFFGPGTRLTVL.

The chain combines TRBV4-3 with TRBJ2-7; the D is unclear. The CDR3 sequence is 16 residues long. Germline values: CDR1 LGHNA, CDR2 YSLEER. V gave up 1 base and J gave up 6 bases, with 19 bases separating them. CDR3 region: CASSQVSGSRPLEQYF. The CDR3, as DNA: TGCGCCAGCAGCCAAGTTAGTGGTTCCCGCCCACTCGAGCAGTACTTC.

V gene TRBV6-1 combines with J gene TRBJ1-1; tentative D call: TRBD1 (5 bases). Looked up from germline, CDR1 is MNHNS and CDR2 is SASEGT. CDR3 size: 13 residues. Trimming stripped 3 bases from V and 11 bases from J, with 16 bases between. CDR3 coding DNA: TGTGCCAGCAGTGACAAGCAGGGTTTGAACGCTTTCTTT. It specifies CASSDKQGLNAFF.

A few counts support this clone. The chain recombines TRBV4-1 with TRBJ1-5; perhaps TRBD1 as D (6 bases). V shed 0 bases and J shed 6 bases, with 15 bases lying between them. Germline V lookup: CDR1 MGHRA, CDR2 YSYEKL. This CDR3 spans 16 amino acids. The CDR3 protein is CASSQEVTGLGQPQHF. CDR3 nucleotide sequence: TGCGCCAGCAGCCAAGAAGTCACAGGGCTGGGTCAGCCCCAGCATTTT.

The chain joins TRBV4-2 to TRBJ2-3; the D is unclear. This CDR3 spans 16 amino acids. The germline V and J ends were trimmed by 3 bases and 0 bases, with 13 bases remaining between them. In germline, CDR1 is LGHNA, CDR2 YNFKEQ. CDR3 in amino acids: CASSQDPPGSTDTQYF. The DNA for the CDR3 is TGTGCCAGCAGCCAGGACCCCCCCGGAAGCACAGATACGCAGTATTTT.

The chain links TRBV10-3 to TRBJ1-2; weak D call: TRBD1 (6 bases). Looked up from germline, CDR1 is ENHRY and CDR2 is SYGVKD. This CDR3 has 16 amino acids. Trimming cost V 6 bases and J 6 bases, with 23 bases left between them. The DNA of the CDR3 is TGTGCCATCAGCCTGAGACAGATGACAGGAGGCGATGGCTACACCTTC. It specifies CAISLRQMTGGDGYTF.

The chain is built from TRBV5-1 and TRBJ1-4, with 11 bases aligning to TRBD1. In germline, CDR1 is SGHRS, CDR2 YFSETQ. This CDR3 has 16 residues. V gave up 5 bases and J gave up 7 bases; unmatched junction bases: 10. In DNA form, the CDR3 reads TGCGCCAGCAGTCGTACCTCCGGGACAGGGGGTGAAAAACTGTTTTTT. Protein: CASSRTSGTGGEKLFF. Variable domain in full (rest from reference TRBV5-1 and TRBJ1-4): KAGVTQTPRYLIKTRGQQVTLSCSPISGHRSVSWYQQTPGQGLQFLFEYFSETQRNKGNFPGRFSGRQFSNSRSEMNVSTLELGDSALYLCASSRTSGTGGEKLFFGSGTQLSVL.

This chain links TRBV6-4 with TRBJ2-3; possibly TRBD1 for D (7 bases). CDR3 length: 15 amino acids. Looked up from germline, CDR1 is MRHNA and CDR2 is SNTAGT. Trimming cost V 4 bases and J 0 bases, with 11 bases left between them. CDR3 DNA: TGTGCCAGCAGTGTCAGGGGGGCTAGCACAGATACGCAGTATTTT. As protein: CASSVRGASTDTQYF.

The chain uses TRBV5-1 and TRBJ2-1; 10 bases are shared with TRBD2. Trimming took 1 base from V and 3 from J; bases not matched to a gene: 4. The CDR3 consists of 16 residues. Germline CDR1 and CDR2: SGHRS and YFSETQ. CDR3 loop: CASSLMASGSYNEQFF. The CDR3 bases are TGCGCCAGCAGCTTGATGGCTAGCGGGAGCTACAATGAGCAGTTCTTC.

This chain joins TRBV19 and TRBJ2-5; TRBD2 matches at 9 bases. J was trimmed by 2 bases and V by 3 bases; bases with no gene match: 7. The CDR3 has 16 residues. Germline V gene data show CDR1 as LNHDA and CDR2 as SQIVND (reference sequence). The CDR3 reads CASSIASGIGQETQYF. The CDR3 DNA is TGTGCCAGTAGTATTGCTAGCGGGATAGGGCAAGAGACCCAGTACTTC.

The V and J genes are TRBV11-2 and TRBJ2-4; D is unclear. Germline-derived CDR1 and CDR2 are SGHAT and FQNNGV. The CDR3 runs to 13 residues. Between the trimmed V and J ends, which lost 6 bases and 8 bases, there was a span of 14 bases. The CDR3 bases are TGTGCCAGCAGTCCTGGGCTCCAGTACATTCAGTACTTC. This codes for CASSPGLQYIQYF.